The clone carrying this TCR beta chain turned up a few times. TCRdb redid the calling of the RT-PCR reads with MiXCR, one entry per CDR3 protein. The data show about 680,000 distinct CDR3 sequences, 11% to 15% seen once. Trimming took 5 bases from V and 2 from J, leaving 19 bases between them. Germline CDR1 reads SGHRS; CDR2 reads YFSETQ. The CDR3 runs 16 residues. The receptor was isolated from a female donor in good health, serving as a healthy control. The V gene is TRBV5-1, the J gene TRBJ1-1; perhaps TRBD1 as D (6 bases). The specimen sequenced was memory CD4+ T cells from blood. The chain's CDR3 is CASRSTLGTLNTEAFF. DNA for the CDR3: TGCGCCAGCAGATCCACCCTCGGGACACTTAACACTGAAGCTTTCTTT.